Given below is one T cell receptor beta chain in context. Its recognized antigen is unknown. Per-nucleotide qualities are absent, and no much larger clonotype sits a single base away. The cohort was made up of 650 to 700 healthy bone marrow donors. All cohort members were sampled while nominally healthy, although unrecorded immune exposures were likely present. The donor tested CMV seronegative and was one of the 352 seronegative cohort members. A peripheral blood sample was collected from each donor, and TCR beta sequencing was performed on peripheral blood mononuclear cells. The Qiagen DNeasy Blood Extraction Kit was used to extract genomic DNA from the blood cell samples. Receptor libraries were prepared by the immunoSEQ multiplex PCR assay. The multiplex PCR relied on a mix of 60 forward primers for TCR Vbeta segments and 13 reverse primers for TCR Jbeta segments. The CDR3 region of rearranged TCR beta genes was amplified from genomic DNA with a multiplex PCR assay. Amplified TCR beta libraries were sequenced as 87-base-pair reads on the Illumina HiSeq System. Under the source paper's analysis protocol: Across the 500 to 700 repertoires, a later analysis counted tens of millions of unique TCR beta chains, roughly 11 million of which were shared by at least two donors. Raw reads were error-corrected and collapsed into unique sequences with a nearest-neighbor algorithm that merged closely related sequences to remove PCR and sequencing errors. To assign V, D and J gene segments, CDR3 sequences were aligned to IMGT reference sequences. For a sequence to be retained, a match of at least six nucleotides to both a V gene segment and a J gene segment was required. Rearrangements were classified as productive when the CDR3 lacked stop codons and remained in frame with V and J, and all other rearrangements were classified as non-productive. CDR3 was defined by IMGT convention, running from the second conserved V-encoded cysteine to the conserved J-encoded phenylalanine. Sequences without an unambiguous match to a single V gene segment were excluded from the earlier analysis of 500 to 700 of the donors. An earlier analysis of around 600 of the donors classified V segments as functional when productive rearrangements were above 56.7% and as segregating when the standard deviation between donors was above 5%. A statistical classification framework was built to diagnose cytomegalovirus status from the catalog of TCR beta chain sequences. V and J gene assignment, in a later analysis, came from comparing TCR nucleotide sequences with IMGT/GENE-DB human TR gene sequences. Using the TCRdist pipeline, a later analysis assigned CDR3 sequences along with most-parsimonious VDJ recombination scenarios. In a later analysis, every TCR beta chain was defined by the combination of its CDR3 amino acid sequence and its V-gene family, and reads without a unique V-gene family were dropped. As a way to deal with suspected cross-contamination and a sequencing artifact, a later analysis dropped 592 nucleotide sequences that were highly shared and had low generation probability. A later analysis calculated a clonal expansion index for each public chain from normalized within-repertoire ranks of inferred template counts. A later analysis computed generation probabilities with a VDJ recombination model fitted to out-of-frame rearrangements, and checked the results against IGoR. A later analysis scored TCR-TCR, TCR-HLA and TCR-CMV co-occurrence with hypergeometric tests, applying a repertoire-size bias correction to TCR pairs. False discovery rates were estimated in a later analysis by permuting HLA or CMV assignments 20 times. In a later analysis, co-occurring TCRs were grouped using DBSCAN, and TCRdist sequence similarity was added for clustering within HLA-allele-positive subsets. Repertoires with fewer than 30,000 or more than 120,000 public chains, plus five repertoires with anomalous nucleotide sharing, were excluded from co-occurrence clustering. TCRdb stores this immuneACCESS table with in-frame sequences only. Part of the clones is absent; in the studies checked, under half of the shortfall reflects unresolved V genes, and no reason is known for the rest. For V, J and clone size, that table is used; D and trimming come from the DNA. In all, the sample holds around 120,000 clones, and 70% to 80% of those were seen once. The biggest ten clones account for roughly 3.2% of the sample.

These data originate in a study of cytomegalovirus exposure and HLA in healthy donors (dated by TCRdb to 2016 to 2017). Context from the whole study: An earlier analysis of approximately 590 of the donors reported approximately 270 Gb of sequence data and approximately 110 million unique TCR beta sequences from roughly 200 million T cells. About 300 gigabases of sequencing data and 78 million or so unique TCR sequences were included in an early release covering several hundred HLA-typed donors. The genetic ancestry cluster associated with self-reported Caucasian donors included about 84% of the roughly 360 genotyped donors. The study was designed to test whether signatures of past pathogen exposure could be identified by cataloging public T cell receptors. The study used immunosequencing to profile the T cell repertoires of 670 or so subjects and linked those repertoires to cytomegalovirus serostatus. A separate validation cohort of more than 100 different subjects was used in addition to the roughly 640-subject first cohort. The study combined high-throughput TCR immunosequencing, statistical association of individual TCRs with disease status, and machine learning to predict cytomegalovirus infection status. In a later analysis, previously published TCR beta repertoires from roughly 710 donors were re-analyzed and high-resolution HLA genotyping was added so that TCR occurrence patterns could be studied. In the later analysis, no new phenotypic data were used to find candidate immune exposures; instead, reliance was placed on TCR beta sequences and their occurrence across donors. In an earlier analysis of about 590 of the donors, high-throughput TCR beta sequencing was used to judge whether each TCR beta V gene segment behaved as functional or pseudogenic. Donor age, sex, ethnicity and CMV serostatus were compiled alongside the repertoire data. A later genetic analysis took genome-wide SNP genotypes for about 60% of the roughly 670 donors and used that subset as a discovery cohort. All discovery cohort repertoires had been generated on a single sequencing platform. Both class I and class II loci were covered by HLA typing, at four-digit resolution. Typing coverage differed by locus: A, B, C, DRB1 and DQB1 were typed in roughly 620-630 donors, DQA1 in approximately 520, DPA1 in some 600, and DPB1 in 472. A few DR-DQ haplotypes were treated as single units for association and clustering because of strong linkage in the cohort. Across 300 to 500 genotyped donors of the cohort, an average of roughly 250,000 unique TCR beta nucleotide sequences per donor were sequenced, and roughly 18% of those sequences were non-productive. What the work shows at the level of the full study, not this receptor alone: In a later genetic analysis, fewer N-insertions in productive TCRs were reported among donors in an Asian-associated ancestry cluster than the roughly 640-donor mean. Because counts were too low, some 17 rarely observed V segments, including chromosome 9 orphons, were excluded from the earlier analysis of 587 of the donors. According to a later analysis, TCR association rates differed among HLA loci, with DRB1 alleles showing the most associated TCRs and HLA-C alleles showing the fewest. In a later analysis, HLA-associated TCR beta chains were found to be more clonally expanded and to have lower generation probabilities than equally common non-associated chains. Presence/absence analyses assumed roughly uniform sequencing depth across donors, an assumption that may not hold. The authors suggested that the approach could potentially be generalized to other disease states and immunological phenotypes. Because HLA typing was unavailable for some donors at each locus, only the typed subset was used in association tests. In vitro tests confirmed that a few of the cytomegalovirus-associated TCR beta chains recognize cytomegalovirus antigens. An earlier analysis of some 590 of the donors showed that most TCR beta V segments appeared in productive rearrangements either about 90% or about 30% of the time, which broadly matched IMGT annotations. Several of the top co-occurrence clusters appeared to be linked to parvovirus B19, influenza, CMV and Epstein-Barr virus, according to a later analysis. A cluster of highly shared sequence variants was judged likely to represent a technical artifact of the sequencing pipeline. A further reported finding was that TCR beta sequences accurately predicted the HLA-A and HLA-B alleles for most subjects in the first cohort. Correlated functional status among segregating V segments might be attributable to linkage disequilibrium, but an unknown experimental factor could not be ruled out. Cytomegalovirus status was reported to be diagnosed by the classifier with high specificity and sensitivity in both the original and validation cohorts. Assigning TCR associations to individual alleles was difficult when HLA alleles, especially DR and DQ, strongly co-occurred. CMV serostatus was the only immune exposure information available for the cohort. The study listed over 150 TCR beta chains as associated with cytomegalovirus. In this cohort, only TCR beta chains were sequenced, and detectable features were limited by the absence of alpha or paired-chain data. Most TCR sequences were seen in very few donors, while some public TCRs were found in many individuals. Specific HLA alleles were associated with 15,000 to 20,000 TCR beta sequences at a false discovery rate of 0.05 in a later analysis. In a later genetic analysis, a missense DCLRE1C variant was associated with V-gene and J-gene trimming of TCR beta chains, and the association was replicated in an independent cohort. In a later analysis, most CMV-associated TCR beta chains were found to appear HLA-restricted, with HLA associations seemingly driven largely by CMV exposure.

The specimen was PBMCs. This TCR derives from a young man in good health and CMV-seronegative.

The DNA sequence is given as TGTGCCAGCAGTGCCAGAACAGACAGTTACGAGCAGTACTTC. Its translation reads: CASSARTDSYEQYF. The chain was built from TRBV6-1 and TRBJ2-5; TRBD1 could be the D gene, as 5 bases match. The J call may be wrong; the DNA end is better matched by TRBJ2-7. CDR1 MNHNS and CDR2 SASEGT are derived from the germline V gene. The CDR3 runs 14 amino acids, cysteine and phenylalanine included. Only the CDR3 DNA stays, 42 bases, in frame from base 1.